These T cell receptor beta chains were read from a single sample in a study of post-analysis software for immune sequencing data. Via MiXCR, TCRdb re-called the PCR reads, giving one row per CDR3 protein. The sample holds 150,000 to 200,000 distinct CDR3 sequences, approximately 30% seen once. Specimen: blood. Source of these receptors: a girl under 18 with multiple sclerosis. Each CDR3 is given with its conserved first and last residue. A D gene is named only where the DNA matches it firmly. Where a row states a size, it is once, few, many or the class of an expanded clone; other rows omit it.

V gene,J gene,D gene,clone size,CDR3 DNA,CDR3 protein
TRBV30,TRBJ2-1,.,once,TGTGCCTGGACACTTTTTAGTGCTGAGCAGTTCTTC,CAWTLFSAEQFF
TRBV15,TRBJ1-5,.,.,TGTGCCACCAGCAGCTCCCTCGATAACCCCCAGCATTTT,CATSSSLDNPQHF
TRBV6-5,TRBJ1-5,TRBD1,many,TGTGCCAGCAGTTACCGACAGGGGAATCAGCCCCAGCATTTT,CASSYRQGNQPQHF
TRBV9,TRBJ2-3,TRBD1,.,TGTGCCAGCAGCGTAGTGACAGGGGGCCGCACAGATACGCAGTATTTT,CASSVVTGGRTDTQYF
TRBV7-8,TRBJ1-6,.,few,TGTGCCAGCAGTACCCAGGGAACGGGGACACCCCTCCACTTT,CASSTQGTGTPLHF
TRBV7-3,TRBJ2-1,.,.,TGTGCCAACAGCTTAACACCGTACAATGAGCAGTTCTTC,CANSLTPYNEQFF
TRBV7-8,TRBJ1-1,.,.,TGTGCCAGCAGCCCCCGGGCTCCCACTGAAGCTTTCTTT,CASSPRAPTEAFF
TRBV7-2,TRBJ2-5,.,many,TGTGCCAGCAGCTTATTGCCTAGCGCTACAGAGACCCAGTACTTC,CASSLLPSATETQYF
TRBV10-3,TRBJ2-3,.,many,TGTGCCATCAGTGAGTCTGGGGCAGGGGATACGCAGTATTTT,CAISESGAGDTQYF
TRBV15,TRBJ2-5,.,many,TGTGCCACCAGCAGCGAAACAGGTCTCCAAGAGACCCAGTACTTC,CATSSETGLQETQYF
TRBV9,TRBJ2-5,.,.,TGTGCCAGCAGCGTAAGACAAGGCCGCGAGACCCAGTACTTC,CASSVRQGRETQYF
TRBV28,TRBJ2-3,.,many,TGTGCCAGCAGTTTGGAGAGTCAGAACACAGATACGCAGTATTTT,CASSLESQNTDTQYF
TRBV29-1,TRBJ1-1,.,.,TGCAGCGTTTATGGGGGTTCGAACACTGAAGCTTTCTTT,CSVYGGSNTEAFF
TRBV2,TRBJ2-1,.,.,TGTGCCAGCTGGCGGGACTACAATGAGCAGTTCTTC,CASWRDYNEQFF
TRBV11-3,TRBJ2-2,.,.,TGTGCCAGCAGCTTAGCGGGAGCAGGGACCGGGGAGCTGTTTTTT,CASSLAGAGTGELFF